Listed below are T cell receptor beta chains from one sample, sequenced in a study of cytomegalovirus exposure and HLA in healthy donors. Data came from immunoSEQ multiplex PCR; TCRdb stores just in-frame clones and leaves some out. Of over 50,000 clones listed, more than 70% are singletons. The sequencing input was PBMCs. Source of these receptors: a man in his fifties or sixties in good health and CMV-seropositive. Both conserved end residues are trimmed from each CDR3. Only part of the rows carry a size: once, few, many, or a class if the clone is expanded.

J: -
V: TRBV15
length: 11
size: -
CDR3: ATRQGLSYEQY

J: TRBJ1-3
V: TRBV5-1
length: 12
size: -
CDR3: ASSLGSAGNTIY

J: TRBJ2-7
V: TRBV10-3
length: 11
size: -
CDR3: GAGPRSPDEQY

J: TRBJ1-6
V: TRBV30
length: 12
size: -
CDR3: AWSRGQGRSPLH

J: TRBJ2-6
V: TRBV19
length: 14
size: -
CDR3: ASSIQAGYGANVLT

J: TRBJ2-5
V: TRBV7-9
length: 13
size: -
CDR3: ASSLTGGRVETQY

J: TRBJ1-2
V: TRBV6-1
length: 11
size: -
CDR3: ASYRGKGYGYT

J: TRBJ2-7
V: TRBV5-5
length: 15
size: -
CDR3: VSSLEFRDRAPYEQY

J: TRBJ2-7
V: TRBV12-5
length: 10
size: once
CDR3: ASGLSLYEQY

J: TRBJ1-4
V: TRBV15
length: 13
size: medium-sized
CDR3: ATSSEGQHNEKLF

J: TRBJ2-1
V: TRBV7-9
length: 16
size: -
CDR3: ASSQLSGQDSSYNEQF

J: TRBJ1-5
V: TRBV2
length: 13
size: -
CDR3: ASKWDIDSNQPQH

J: -
V: TRBV6-6
length: 12
size: -
CDR3: ASNLQGFGDEQY

J: TRBJ2-1
V: TRBV5-6
length: 16
size: -
CDR3: ASSLTPGGGRRVNEQF

J: TRBJ2-2
V: TRBV5-6
length: 14
size: once
CDR3: ASSGEDRGNTGELF

J: TRBJ1-5
V: TRBV19
length: 11
size: -
CDR3: ASSQGFNQPQH

J: TRBJ2-4
V: TRBV7-9
length: 14
size: -
CDR3: ASSPWTGEAKNIQY

J: TRBJ1-5
V: TRBV28
length: 13
size: -
CDR3: ASSFTQQGNQPQH

J: TRBJ1-1
V: TRBV29-1
length: 12
size: -
CDR3: SAGDTRRNTEAF

J: TRBJ2-7
V: TRBV7-2
length: 13
size: -
CDR3: ASSSTGTGTFEQY

J: TRBJ1-2
V: TRBV6-5
length: 12
size: -
CDR3: ASSRTGGNYGYT

J: TRBJ2-3
V: TRBV7-2
length: 9
size: few
CDR3: ASSFKDTQY

J: TRBJ2-2
V: TRBV5-1
length: 14
size: -
CDR3: ASSVTGRSDTGELF

J: TRBJ2-7
V: TRBV10-1
length: 12
size: -
CDR3: ASSPYDSSYEQY

J: TRBJ2-7
V: TRBV6-6
length: 13
size: -
CDR3: ASSYSQVQSYEQY

J: TRBJ2-3
V: TRBV6-5
length: 13
size: -
CDR3: ASRQGLAVTDTQY

J: TRBJ2-7
V: TRBV6-1
length: 12
size: few
CDR3: ASSEGTGTYEQY

J: TRBJ2-1
V: TRBV10-1
length: 13
size: once
CDR3: ASSESGGPYNEQF

J: TRBJ2-4
V: TRBV27
length: 14
size: -
CDR3: ASSPTPARAKNIQY

J: TRBJ2-3
V: TRBV11-3
length: 12
size: -
CDR3: ASSSGPGGDTQY

J: TRBJ1-4
V: TRBV15
length: 14
size: -
CDR3: ATSRERGRGGEKLF

J: TRBJ1-4
V: TRBV7-9
length: 13
size: -
CDR3: ASSPTDQRGEKLF

J: TRBJ2-3
V: TRBV28
length: 13
size: -
CDR3: ASSGGQVSTDTQY

J: TRBJ1-4
V: TRBV28
length: 11
size: -
CDR3: ASSTSNLEKLF

J: TRBJ1-4
V: TRBV19
length: 12
size: few
CDR3: ASSLRGRGEKLF

J: TRBJ2-2
V: TRBV29-1
length: 10
size: -
CDR3: SSSGATGELF

J: TRBJ2-2
V: TRBV7-3
length: 11
size: few
CDR3: ASSSAGNGELF

J: TRBJ1-4
V: TRBV30
length: 12
size: -
CDR3: AWSVQQGLYGLF

J: TRBJ1-2
V: TRBV7-3
length: 13
size: -
CDR3: ASSPGQGAIDGYT

J: TRBJ2-1
V: TRBV30
length: 11
size: few
CDR3: DWSLRPYNEQF

J: TRBJ2-1
V: TRBV11-2
length: 13
size: -
CDR3: ASSLTGSLNNEQF

J: TRBJ2-3
V: TRBV11-2
length: 14
size: once
CDR3: ASGVDFGGIADTQY

J: TRBJ1-1
V: TRBV28
length: 14
size: -
CDR3: ASRPGTGRANTEAF

J: TRBJ2-2
V: TRBV2
length: 11
size: -
CDR3: ARSENFRGELF

J: TRBJ2-1
V: TRBV6-5
length: 12
size: -
CDR3: ASSYVREVNEQF